This T cell receptor (beta chain) was captured by sequencing in a study of cytomegalovirus exposure and HLA in healthy donors. The PCR ran on 60 Vbeta and 13 Jbeta primers. The table came from immunoSEQ multiplex PCR; TCRdb's copy has only in-frame clones and leaves some out. The sample contains more than 130,000 clones, nearly 80% of which appear only once. Unmatched junction bases numbered 9, after V lost 1 base and J lost 11 bases. The germline V gene has CDR1 SGHRS and CDR2 YFSETQ. The CDR3 covers 13 residues. Sequenced input: PBMCs. The receptor comes from a male donor in good health and CMV-seronegative. This chain uses TRBV5-1 with TRBJ2-7; 7 bases align to TRBD1. The CDR3 is CASSLYRGNLEYF. In DNA, the CDR3 is TGCGCCAGCAGCTTGTACAGGGGTAATTTGGAGTACTTC.